Listed here are 19 T cell receptor beta chains from one sample, sequenced in a study of T cell changes during pregnancy in multiple sclerosis. Profiled with immunoSEQ multiplex PCR; TCRdb holds only in-frame clones, not every one. The sample records roughly 39,000 clones, roughly nine tenths being singletons. The sample here was CD4+ T cells from peripheral blood mononuclear cells, taken before pregnancy. The receptors derive from a female donor with multiple sclerosis, enrolled in a pregnancy study.

V usage is TRBV27 and J usage is TRBJ2-7, with 14 bases fitting TRBD2. This CDR3 has 16 residues. Germline V gene data show CDR1 as MNHEY and CDR2 as SMNVEV (reference sequence). After removal of 0 bases from V and 5 bases from J, the junction contained 3 bases not matched to a gene. CDR3 loop: CASSLSTSGRENEQYF. CDR3 DNA sequence: TGTGCCAGCAGTTTATCGACTAGCGGGAGGGAAAACGAGCAGTACTTC.

The chain carries TRBV5-6 and TRBJ2-7; D may be TRBD2 (6 bases). Germline CDR1 SGHDT, CDR2 YYEEEE. V gave up 4 bases and J gave up 1 base, with 12 bases separating them. This CDR3 region has 14 residues. CDR3 loop: CASSRDSRSYEQYF. CDR3 nucleotide sequence: TGTGCCAGCAGCCGGGACTCAAGATCCTACGAGCAGTACTTC.

The gene calls are TRBV6-5 and TRBJ2-5; 9 positions match TRBD2. Per germline, CDR1 MNHEY and CDR2 SVGAGI. The CDR3 sequence is 16 residues long. The V gene end was trimmed by 0 bases and the J gene end by 7 bases; junction bases not matched to a gene: 9. The chain's CDR3 is CASSYSAGGALGTQYF. The DNA of the CDR3 is TGTGCCAGCAGTTACTCGGCGGGAGGGGCTTTAGGGACCCAGTACTTC.

The chain has TRBV2 and TRBJ2-7; 10 bases agree with TRBD2. Germline assignment: CDR1 SNHLY and CDR2 FYNNEI. This CDR3 contains 12 residues. The CDR3 DNA is TGTGCTTCTAGGACTAGCGGCTACGAGCAGTACTTC. Translation: CASRTSGYEQYF.

There are a few counts of this clone. The rearrangement joins TRBV5-4 to TRBJ1-1, with D maybe TRBD1 (5 bases). Germline V lookup: CDR1 SGHNT, CDR2 YYREEE (reference sequence). This CDR3 comprises 13 residues. The germline V and J ends were trimmed by 3 bases and 11 bases, with 17 bases remaining between them. CDR3 region: CASSSPDGHGAFF. The CDR3 DNA follows: TGTGCCAGCAGCTCACCGGACGGACATGGGGCTTTCTTT.

V and J are TRBV6-6 and TRBJ1-3; D is undetermined. The V end was cut by 5 bases, the J end by 5 bases, with 10 bases between. The V gene's germline CDR1 is MNHNY and CDR2 SVGAGI (reference sequence). The CDR3 has 13 residues. The CDR3 loop is CASSTFSRNTIYF. The CDR3 region has the DNA TGTGCCAGCAGTACCTTTAGTCGAAACACCATATATTTT.

The chain couples TRBV7-2 to TRBJ2-1; D perhaps matches TRBD2 (6 bases). The CDR3 length is 14 residues. Germline CDR1 and CDR2: SGHTA and FQGNSA. V shed 1 base and J shed 9 bases, with 13 bases lying between them. The CDR3 spells CASSLGGFGGEQFF. In nucleotides, the CDR3 is TGTGCCAGCAGCTTAGGAGGTTTCGGGGGTGAGCAGTTCTTC.

The chain is built from TRBV5-1 and TRBJ2-7; 14 nucleotides align to TRBD2. This CDR3 is built from 16 residues. The V and J ends lost 3 bases and 0 bases, in that order; junction bases with no gene match: 2. The V gene's germline CDR1 is SGHRS and CDR2 YFSETQ. CDR3 region: CASSSGTSGSSYEQYF. The CDR3 coding sequence is TGCGCCAGCAGCTCGGGGACTAGCGGGAGCTCCTACGAGCAGTACTTC.

This chain uses TRBV29-1 with TRBJ1-2; D is unclear. V shed 0 bases and J shed 7 bases, with 6 bases lying between them. Germline values: CDR1 SQVTM, CDR2 ANQGSEA. The CDR3 loop spans 11 amino acids. The CDR3 bases are TGCAGCGTTGAAGACAGTGCTGGCTACACCTTC. This codes for CSVEDSAGYTF.

The rearrangement links TRBV29-1 to TRBJ2-3, with unresolved D. CDR3 length: 12 residues. Germline V lookup: CDR1 SQVTM, CDR2 ANQGSEA. The V end lost 1 base, the J end lost 7 bases, and 9 bases lay between the germline ends. The CDR3 sequence: CSVEVAPYTQYF. The CDR3 nucleotides are TGCAGCGTTGAAGTGGCCCCCTATACGCAGTATTTT.

The rearrangement links TRBV2 to TRBJ1-2; D is possibly TRBD1 (5 bases). This CDR3 is built from 13 residues. Trimming took 6 bases from V and 4 from J, leaving 12 bases between them. Germline loops: CDR1 SNHLY, CDR2 FYNNEI. DNA for the CDR3: TGTGCCAGCAGCGCCGGACATGTCTATGGCTACACCTTC. Amino acids: CASSAGHVYGYTF.

The chain uses TRBV29-1 and TRBJ2-5; tentatively, D is TRBD2 (6 bases). V lost 8 bases and J lost 4, with 17 bases in between. The germline V gene has CDR1 SQVTM and CDR2 ANQGSEA. The CDR3 contains 13 residues. CDR3 DNA sequence: TGCAGCCATGGGGGGAGGACGGGAGAGACCCAGTACTTC. It translates to CSHGGRTGETQYF.

The chain is built from TRBV19 and TRBJ1-5, with D possibly matching TRBD1 (6 bases). The CDR3 has 15 residues. The germline V gene encodes CDR1 LNHDA and CDR2 SQIVND (reference sequence). The ends were cut back, 7 bases at V and 6 bases at J, with 19 bases in the middle. CDR3 sequence reads: CASIPQGMLGQPQHF. CDR3 in DNA: TGTGCCAGTATACCCCAGGGGATGTTAGGTCAGCCCCAGCATTTT. Combining the CDR3 with reference TRBV19 and TRBJ1-5 gives the whole variable domain DGGITQSPKYLFRKEGQNVTLSCEQNLNHDAMYWYRQDPGQGLRLIYYSQIVNDFQKGDIAEGYSVSREKKESFPLTVTSAQKNPTAFYLCASIPQGMLGQPQHFGDGTRLSIL.

This sequence joins TRBV6-5 and TRBJ2-5, with 13 bases fitting TRBD2. Looked up from germline, CDR1 is MNHEY and CDR2 is SVGAGI. CDR3 length equals 15 residues. V dropped 5 bases and J dropped 5; count of bases not matched to a gene: 5. The CDR3 loop is CASSGGLAGTETQYF. The CDR3 DNA is TGTGCCAGCAGTGGGGGACTAGCGGGAACGGAGACCCAGTACTTC.

The chain couples TRBV5-6 to TRBJ2-1; TRBD1 matches at 10 bases. V shed 4 bases, J shed 3 bases, and the junction held 7 bases outside the gene matches. Germline V gene lookup returns CDR1 SGHDT and CDR2 YYEEEE. The CDR3 contains 16 residues. For the CDR3, the DNA is TGTGCCAGCAGCCGTGTTGGGACAGGGGTCTACAATGAGCAGTTCTTC. This encodes CASSRVGTGVYNEQFF. The whole variable domain, filled in from reference TRBV5-6 and TRBJ2-1, reads DAGVTQSPTHLIKTRGQQVTLRCSPKSGHDTVSWYQQALGQGPQFIFQYYEEEERQRGNFPDRFSGHQFPNYSSELNVNALLLGDSALYLCASSRVGTGVYNEQFFGPGTRLTVL.

The gene calls are TRBV5-1 and TRBJ1-4; D unclear. The CDR3 spans 14 residues. CDR1 SGHRS and CDR2 YFSETQ come from the germline V gene. V was trimmed by 1 base and J by 8 bases, leaving 12 bases between them. The CDR3 nucleotides are TGCGCCAGCAGCTTGTCCGGGTTTCGCGAAAAACTGTTTTTT. Its translation: CASSLSGFREKLFF. Combining the CDR3 with reference TRBV5-1 and TRBJ1-4 gives the whole variable domain KAGVTQTPRYLIKTRGQQVTLSCSPISGHRSVSWYQQTPGQGLQFLFEYFSETQRNKGNFPGRFSGRQFSNSRSEMNVSTLELGDSALYLCASSLSGFREKLFFGSGTQLSVL.

The genes are TRBV5-8 and TRBJ2-7; 9 nucleotides line up with TRBD2. Germline assignment: CDR1 SGHTS and CDR2 YDEGEE. Trimming at V came to 6 bases and at J to 3 bases, leaving 7 bases not matched to a gene. The CDR3 loop spans 14 amino acids. The CDR3, as DNA: TGTGCCAGCACCCGACTAGCGGCCGTCTACGAGCAGTACTTC. Protein sequence: CASTRLAAVYEQYF.

The chain links TRBV2 to TRBJ2-6; TRBD1 matches 7 bases. Germline V lookup: CDR1 SNHLY, CDR2 FYNNEI. The CDR3 runs 18 residues. V lost 8 bases and J lost 1; bases outside the gene matches: 14. CDR3 DNA: TGTGCCAGCTCTGGACGTTCAGGGGGAGAGTCTGGGGCCAACGTCCTGACTTTC. Translated: CASSGRSGGESGANVLTF.

V usage is TRBV15 and J usage is TRBJ1-2, with 8 bases fitting TRBD1. Germline CDR1 is LNHNV and CDR2 is YYDKDF (reference sequence). J lost 0 bases, V lost 3 bases, and 0 bases had no gene match. The CDR3 totals 14 residues. CDR3 nucleotide sequence: TGTGCCACCAGCAGGGACAGGGCTAACTATGGCTACACCTTC. Translating gives CATSRDRANYGYTF.